This T cell receptor (beta chain) was recovered during a study of graft-versus-host responses after intestinal transplantation. Overall study context: Recipients obtained multivisceral, liver-intestinal, or isolated intestinal transplants. Recipients across the board were started on anti-thymocyte globulin induction, then kept on tacrolimus and steroids for approximately three years.

Turning to this clone: Its antigen is still unknown.

Findings and limits, study-wide: Peak GvH clone levels in circulation were associated with early post-transplant HvG declines. There were GvH clones found in recipient marrow, and some of them appeared first in ileum or blood.

Deletions cut 0 bases from V and 2 bases from J, with 17 bases between. Per the germline V gene, CDR1 is LGHNA and CDR2 is YSLEER. CDR3 length: 17 residues. Libraries were prepared by immunoSEQ multiplex PCR; TCRdb keeps only in-frame clonotypes and omits some of them. The sample records tens of thousands of clones, around 92% being singletons. The chain employs TRBV4-3 and TRBJ2-7, with D possibly being TRBD1 (7 bases). This TCR derives from a human donor who received an intestinal transplant. The material was unstimulated CD4+ T cells sorted from spleen or lymph node cells, obtained before intestinal transplant. The CDR3 spells CASSQEVPGGGPYEQYF. CDR3 in DNA: TGCGCCAGCAGCCAAGAAGTCCCTGGAGGGGGCCCCTACGAGCAGTACTTC.